This T cell receptor beta chain was sequenced for a study of blood T cell repertoires in COVID-19. Study at large: Some COVID-19 samples were acute and others convalescent; all came from the United States, Italy and Spain. T cells, B-cell-depleted T cells, or PBMCs provided the cDNA or gDNA that served as material.

Source study methods: Amplification of reference gene primers provided the estimated nucleated cell counts. Assay used: immunoSEQ multiplex PCR; TCRdb lists only in-frame clones, some missing. From that table come the V and J calls and clone size; the DNA was used to work out D and trimming. The sample consists of about 60,000 clones, 90% of them appearing once. Germline lookup yields CDR1 SGHAT and CDR2 FQDESV (reference sequence). There are 14 residues in the CDR3. V was clipped by 5 bases and J by 8 bases, with 18 bases between them. The J gene is TRBJ1-2, the V gene TRBV11-1, with D hard to call. Material for sequencing was peripheral blood. This receptor was obtained from a man between 60 and 75 years old with active COVID-19. The CDR3 protein is CASSNTRVGRGYTF. CDR3 in DNA: TGTGCCAGCAGCAATACGCGGGTCGGCAGAGGCTACACCTTC.